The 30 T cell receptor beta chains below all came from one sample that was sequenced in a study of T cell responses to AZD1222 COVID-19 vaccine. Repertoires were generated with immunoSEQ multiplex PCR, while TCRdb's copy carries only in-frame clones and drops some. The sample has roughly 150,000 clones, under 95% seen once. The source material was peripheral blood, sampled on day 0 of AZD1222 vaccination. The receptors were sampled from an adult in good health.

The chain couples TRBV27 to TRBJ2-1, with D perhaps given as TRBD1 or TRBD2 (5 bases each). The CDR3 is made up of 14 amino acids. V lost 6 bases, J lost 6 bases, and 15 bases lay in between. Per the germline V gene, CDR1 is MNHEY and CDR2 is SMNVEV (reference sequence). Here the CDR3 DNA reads TGTGCCAGCAGCCGTCGGGGCTCGGCCAATGAGCAGTTCTTC. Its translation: CASSRRGSANEQFF.

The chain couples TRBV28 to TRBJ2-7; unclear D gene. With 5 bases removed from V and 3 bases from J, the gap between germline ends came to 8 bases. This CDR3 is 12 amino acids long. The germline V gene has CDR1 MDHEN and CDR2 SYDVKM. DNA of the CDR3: TGTGCCAGCAGTCACGCCTACTACGAGCAGTACTTC. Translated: CASSHAYYEQYF. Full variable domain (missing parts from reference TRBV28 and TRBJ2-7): DVKVTQSSRYLVKRTGEKVFLECVQDMDHENMFWYRQDPGLGLRLIYFSYDVKMKEKGDIPEGYSVSREKKERFSLILESASTNQTSMYLCASSHAYYEQYFGPGTRLTVT.

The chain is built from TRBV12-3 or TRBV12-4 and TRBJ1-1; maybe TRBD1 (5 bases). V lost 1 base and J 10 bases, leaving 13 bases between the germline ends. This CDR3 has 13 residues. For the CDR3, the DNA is TGTGCCAGCAGTTTAGGGCAGACGGGGCGAGCTTTCTTT. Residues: CASSLGQTGRAFF.

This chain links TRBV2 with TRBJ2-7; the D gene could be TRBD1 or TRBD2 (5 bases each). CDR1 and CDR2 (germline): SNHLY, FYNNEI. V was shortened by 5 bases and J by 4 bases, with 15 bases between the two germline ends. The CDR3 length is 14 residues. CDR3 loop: CASSFWGTDYEQYF. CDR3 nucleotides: TGTGCCAGCAGTTTTTGGGGGACGGATTACGAGCAGTACTTC.

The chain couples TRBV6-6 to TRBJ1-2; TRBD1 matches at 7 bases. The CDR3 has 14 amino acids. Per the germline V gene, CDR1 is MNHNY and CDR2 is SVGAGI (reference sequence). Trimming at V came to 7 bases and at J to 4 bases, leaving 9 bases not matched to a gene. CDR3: CASTRGRPGYGYTF. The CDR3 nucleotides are TGTGCCAGCACAAGGGGGCGCCCCGGCTATGGCTACACCTTC.

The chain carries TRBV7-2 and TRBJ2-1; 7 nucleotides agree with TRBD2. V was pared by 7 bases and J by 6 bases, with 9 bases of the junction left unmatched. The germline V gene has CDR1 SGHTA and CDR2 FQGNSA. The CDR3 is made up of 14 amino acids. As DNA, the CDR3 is TGTGCCAGCAAGGAAGCGGGGCAATCCAATGAGCAGTTCTTC. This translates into CASKEAGQSNEQFF. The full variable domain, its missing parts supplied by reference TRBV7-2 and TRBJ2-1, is GAGVSQSPSNKVTEKGKDVELRCDPISGHTALYWYRQSLGQGLEFLIYFQGNSAPDKSGLPSDRFSAERTGGSVSTLTIQRTQQEDSAVYLCASKEAGQSNEQFFGPGTRLTVL.

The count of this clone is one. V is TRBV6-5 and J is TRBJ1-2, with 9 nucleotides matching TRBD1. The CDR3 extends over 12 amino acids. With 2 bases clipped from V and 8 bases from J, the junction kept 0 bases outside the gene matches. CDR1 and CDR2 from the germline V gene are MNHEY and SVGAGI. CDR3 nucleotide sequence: TGTGCCAGCAGTTACGGGACAGGGGGCTACACCTTC. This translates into CASSYGTGGYTF.

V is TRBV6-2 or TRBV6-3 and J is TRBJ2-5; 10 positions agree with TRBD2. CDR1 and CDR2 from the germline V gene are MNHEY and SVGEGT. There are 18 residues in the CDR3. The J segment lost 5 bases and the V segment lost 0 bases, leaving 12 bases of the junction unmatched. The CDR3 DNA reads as TGTGCCAGCAGTTACTCGAGGACTAGCGGACCCCACAGGGAGACCCAGTACTTC. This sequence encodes CASSYSRTSGPHRETQYF.

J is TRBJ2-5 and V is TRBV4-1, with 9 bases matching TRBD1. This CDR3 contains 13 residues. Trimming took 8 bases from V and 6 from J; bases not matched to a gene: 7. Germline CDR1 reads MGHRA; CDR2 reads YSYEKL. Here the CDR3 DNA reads TGCGCCAGCGGGGGACAGGGTGAGAAGACCCAGTACTTC. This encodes CASGGQGEKTQYF.

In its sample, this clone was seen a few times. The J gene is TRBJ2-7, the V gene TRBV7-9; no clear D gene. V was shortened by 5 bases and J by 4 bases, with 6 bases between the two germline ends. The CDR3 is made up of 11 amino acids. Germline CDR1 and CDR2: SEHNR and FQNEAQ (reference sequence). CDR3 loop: CASSPLYEQYF. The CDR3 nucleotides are TGTGCCAGCAGCCCACTTTACGAGCAGTACTTC.

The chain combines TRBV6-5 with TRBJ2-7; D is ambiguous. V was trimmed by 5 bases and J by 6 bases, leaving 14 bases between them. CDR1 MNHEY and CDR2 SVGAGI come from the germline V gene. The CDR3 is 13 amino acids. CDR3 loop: CASSLKGGVEQYF. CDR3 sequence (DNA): TGTGCCAGCAGTCTGAAGGGCGGAGTCGAGCAGTACTTC.

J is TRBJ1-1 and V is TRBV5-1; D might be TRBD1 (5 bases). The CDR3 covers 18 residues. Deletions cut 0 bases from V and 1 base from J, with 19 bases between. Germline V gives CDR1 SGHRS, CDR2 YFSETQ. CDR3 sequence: CASSLAVRDPRTNTEAFF. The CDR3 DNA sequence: TGCGCCAGCAGCTTGGCCGTGAGGGACCCAAGGACGAACACTGAAGCTTTCTTT. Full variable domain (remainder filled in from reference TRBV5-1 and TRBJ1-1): KAGVTQTPRYLIKTRGQQVTLSCSPISGHRSVSWYQQTPGQGLQFLFEYFSETQRNKGNFPGRFSGRQFSNSRSEMNVSTLELGDSALYLCASSLAVRDPRTNTEAFFGQGTRLTVV.

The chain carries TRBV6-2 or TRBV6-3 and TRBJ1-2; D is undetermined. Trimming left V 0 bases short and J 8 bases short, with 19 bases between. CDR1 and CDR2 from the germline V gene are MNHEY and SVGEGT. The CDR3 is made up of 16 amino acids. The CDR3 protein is CASSYSVLNSVSGYTF. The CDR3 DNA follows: TGTGCCAGCAGTTACTCGGTTTTGAACAGCGTGTCCGGCTACACCTTC.

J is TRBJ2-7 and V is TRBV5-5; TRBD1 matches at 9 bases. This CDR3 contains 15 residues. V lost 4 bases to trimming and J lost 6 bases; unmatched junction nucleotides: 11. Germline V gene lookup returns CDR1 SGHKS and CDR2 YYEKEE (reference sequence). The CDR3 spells CASSPNTGGSGEQYF. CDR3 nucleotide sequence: TGTGCCAGCAGCCCTAATACAGGGGGCTCGGGCGAGCAGTACTTC.

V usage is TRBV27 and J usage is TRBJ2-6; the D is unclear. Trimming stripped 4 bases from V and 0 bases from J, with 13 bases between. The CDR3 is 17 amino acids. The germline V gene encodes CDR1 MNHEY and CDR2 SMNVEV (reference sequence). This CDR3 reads CASSSRTDSSGANVLTF. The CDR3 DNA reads TGTGCCAGCAGTTCTCGGACGGATAGCTCTGGGGCCAACGTCCTGACTTTC.

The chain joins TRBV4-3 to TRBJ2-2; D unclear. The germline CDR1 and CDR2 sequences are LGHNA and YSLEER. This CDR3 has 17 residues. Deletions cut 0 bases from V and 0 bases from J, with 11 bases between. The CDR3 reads CASSQDPPHANTGELFF. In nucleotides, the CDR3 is TGCGCCAGCAGCCAAGACCCCCCCCATGCGAACACCGGGGAGCTGTTTTTT.

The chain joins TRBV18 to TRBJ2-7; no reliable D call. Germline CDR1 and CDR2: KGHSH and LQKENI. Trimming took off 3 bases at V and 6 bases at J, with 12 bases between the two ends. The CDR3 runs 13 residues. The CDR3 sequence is CASSPDPYLEQYF. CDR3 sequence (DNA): TGTGCCAGCTCACCGGACCCTTATCTCGAGCAGTACTTC. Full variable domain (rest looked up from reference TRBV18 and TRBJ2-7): NAGVMQNPRHLVRRRGQEARLRCSPMKGHSHVYWYRQLPEEGLKFMVYLQKENIIDESGMPKERFSAEFPKEGPSILRIQQVVRGDSAAYFCASSPDPYLEQYFGPGTRLTVT.

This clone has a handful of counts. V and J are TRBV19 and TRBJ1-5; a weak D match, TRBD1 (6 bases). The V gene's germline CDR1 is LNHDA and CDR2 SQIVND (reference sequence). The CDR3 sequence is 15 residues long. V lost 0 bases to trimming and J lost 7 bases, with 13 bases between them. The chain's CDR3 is CASSIEGAGRQPQHF. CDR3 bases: TGTGCCAGTAGTATAGAGGGGGCAGGCAGGCAGCCCCAGCATTTT.

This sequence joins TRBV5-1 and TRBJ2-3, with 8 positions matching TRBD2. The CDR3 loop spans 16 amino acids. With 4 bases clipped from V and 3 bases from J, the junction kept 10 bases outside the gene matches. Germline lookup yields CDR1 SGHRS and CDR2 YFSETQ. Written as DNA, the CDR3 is TGCGCCAGCAGCCCGAATGGAGCGGGAGTGACAGATACGCAGTATTTT. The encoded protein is CASSPNGAGVTDTQYF.

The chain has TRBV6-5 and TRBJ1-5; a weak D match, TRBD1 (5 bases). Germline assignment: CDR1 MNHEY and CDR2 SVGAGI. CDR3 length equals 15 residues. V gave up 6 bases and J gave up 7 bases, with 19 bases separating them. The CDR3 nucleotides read TGTGCCAGCAGCAAAACGGGGGGGTCAGGACAGCCCCAGCATTTT. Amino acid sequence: CASSKTGGSGQPQHF.

The CDR3 spells CASSPGYKNIQYF. In DNA form, the CDR3 reads TGTGCCAGCAGCCCAGGGTACAAAAACATTCAGTACTTC. This chain joins TRBV28 and TRBJ2-4; possible D gene TRBD1, 5 bases. Trimming stripped 6 bases from V and 3 bases from J, with 9 bases between. This CDR3 has 13 amino acids. Germline lookup yields CDR1 MDHEN and CDR2 SYDVKM.

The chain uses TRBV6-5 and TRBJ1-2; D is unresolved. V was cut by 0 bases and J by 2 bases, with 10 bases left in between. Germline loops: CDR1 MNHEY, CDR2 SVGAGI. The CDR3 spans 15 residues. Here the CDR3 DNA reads TGTGCCAGCAGTTACTCGCCGGGCCTAAACTATGGCTACACCTTC. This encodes CASSYSPGLNYGYTF.

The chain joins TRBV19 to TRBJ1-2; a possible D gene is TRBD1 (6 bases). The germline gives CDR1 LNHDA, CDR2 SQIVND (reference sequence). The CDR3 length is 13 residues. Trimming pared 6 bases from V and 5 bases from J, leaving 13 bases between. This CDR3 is CASRVGGAYGYTF. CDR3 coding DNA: TGTGCCAGTAGGGTTGGGGGCGCATATGGCTACACCTTC.

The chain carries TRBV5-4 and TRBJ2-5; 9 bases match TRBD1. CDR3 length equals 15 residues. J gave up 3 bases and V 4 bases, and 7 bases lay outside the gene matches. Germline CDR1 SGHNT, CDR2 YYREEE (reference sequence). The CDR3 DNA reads TGTGCCAGCAGCCCCACAGGGGGCTTAAAAGAGACCCAGTACTTC. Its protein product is CASSPTGGLKETQYF.

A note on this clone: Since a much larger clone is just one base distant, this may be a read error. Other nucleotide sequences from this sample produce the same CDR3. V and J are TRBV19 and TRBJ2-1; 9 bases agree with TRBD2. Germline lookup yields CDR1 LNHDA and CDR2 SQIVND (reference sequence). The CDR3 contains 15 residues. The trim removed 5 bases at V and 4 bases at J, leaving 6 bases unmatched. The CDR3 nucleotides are TGTGCCAGTAGTCAAGTAGCGGGAGCGTACAATGAGCAGTTCTTC. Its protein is CASSQVAGAYNEQFF.

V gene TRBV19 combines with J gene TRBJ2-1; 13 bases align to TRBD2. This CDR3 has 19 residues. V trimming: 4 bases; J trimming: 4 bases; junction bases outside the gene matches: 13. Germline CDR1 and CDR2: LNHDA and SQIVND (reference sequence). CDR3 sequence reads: CASSRRRTGTSGMYNEQFF. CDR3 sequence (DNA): TGTGCCAGTAGTAGGAGACGGACCGGGACTAGCGGGATGTACAATGAGCAGTTCTTC.

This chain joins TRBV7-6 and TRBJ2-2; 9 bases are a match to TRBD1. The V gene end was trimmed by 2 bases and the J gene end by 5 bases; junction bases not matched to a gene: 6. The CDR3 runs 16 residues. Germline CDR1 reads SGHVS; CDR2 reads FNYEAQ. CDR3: CASSLRPQGATGELFF. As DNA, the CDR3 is TGTGCCAGCAGCTTACGACCACAGGGGGCGACCGGGGAGCTGTTTTTT.

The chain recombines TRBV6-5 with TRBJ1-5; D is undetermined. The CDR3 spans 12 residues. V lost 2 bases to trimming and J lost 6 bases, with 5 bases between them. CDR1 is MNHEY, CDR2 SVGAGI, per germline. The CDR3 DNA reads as TGTGCCAGCAGTTACCCGGGTCAGCCCCAGCATTTT. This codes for CASSYPGQPQHF.

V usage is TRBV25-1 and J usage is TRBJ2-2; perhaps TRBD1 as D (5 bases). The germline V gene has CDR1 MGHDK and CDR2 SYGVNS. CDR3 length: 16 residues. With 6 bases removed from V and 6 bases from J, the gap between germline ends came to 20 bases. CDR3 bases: TGTGCCAGCAGCCGACAGTTCCTAGGGGTTGCCGGGGAGCTGTTTTTT. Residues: CASSRQFLGVAGELFF.

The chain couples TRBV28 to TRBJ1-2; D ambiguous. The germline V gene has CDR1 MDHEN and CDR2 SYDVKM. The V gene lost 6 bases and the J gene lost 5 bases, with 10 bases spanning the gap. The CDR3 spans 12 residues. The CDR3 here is CASRRRDYGYTF. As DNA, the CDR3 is TGTGCCAGCAGGAGGAGGGATTATGGCTACACCTTC.